This TCR beta chain was captured in a study of T cell responses to AZD1222 COVID-19 vaccine. The study's findings and limits: CD4 TCRs covered the whole spike, strongest at regions 160-218 and 743-854.

In the case of this clone: Its target is unknown.

Libraries were prepared by immunoSEQ multiplex PCR; TCRdb keeps only in-frame clonotypes and omits some of them. The sample yields about 86,000 clones, roughly 90% seen once. The germline V and J ends were trimmed by 2 bases and 5 bases, with 12 bases remaining between them. The CDR3 is 14 residues long. The germline V gene has CDR1 SEHNR and CDR2 FQNEAQ (reference sequence). The TCR comes from an adult who received the AZD1222 COVID-19 vaccine. This rearrangement joins TRBV7-9 to TRBJ1-1; D is unresolved. Sequencing was performed on peripheral blood, taken 28 days after the second AZD1222 dose. In DNA form, the CDR3 reads TGTGCCAGCAGCTTATTCAGCGCTGAGACTGAAGCTTTCTTT. Translating gives CASSLFSAETEAFF.